These 6 T cell receptor beta chains share one sample of origin, sequenced in a study of cytomegalovirus exposure and HLA in healthy donors. Sequencing used immunoSEQ multiplex PCR; TCRdb keeps in-frame clones, though not all of them. Altogether 55,000 to 70,000 clones are present, 85% to 95% being singletons, with the ten largest covering around 2.3%. The sequenced sample was PBMCs. These receptors came from a man younger than 35 in good health and CMV-seronegative.

The chain employs TRBV4-1 and TRBJ2-3; D possibly corresponds to TRBD2 (6 bases). Trimming pared 3 bases from V and 0 bases from J, leaving 16 bases between. CDR3 length equals 17 residues. The germline gives CDR1 MGHRA, CDR2 YSYEKL. The DNA for the CDR3 is TGCGCCAGCAGCCAGCCGAAGATGGGGACTAGCACAGATACGCAGTATTTT. Translated: CASSQPKMGTSTDTQYF.

The rearrangement joins TRBV27 to TRBJ1-2, with D unclear. The CDR3 runs to 13 residues. In germline, CDR1 is MNHEY, CDR2 SMNVEV (reference sequence). V lost 3 bases, J lost 7 bases, and 12 bases lay in between. The CDR3 DNA follows: TGTGCCAGCAGTTTTGGAAAAGAGGGTGGCTACACCTTC. Translated, it gives CASSFGKEGGYTF.

The rearrangement uses TRBV10-2 and TRBJ2-7, with 8 nucleotides matching TRBD2. Germline lookup yields CDR1 WSHSY and CDR2 SAAADI. The ends lost 6 bases at V and 2 bases at J; junction bases unmatched: 6. This CDR3 region has 14 residues. DNA for the CDR3: TGCGCCAGCAGACCGACTAGCGCCACCTACGAGCAGTACTTC. Its protein is CASRPTSATYEQYF.

This chain links TRBV20-1 with TRBJ1-5; D is unresolved. The V and J ends lost 6 bases and 12 bases respectively, with 15 bases between them. This CDR3 contains 11 residues. Per germline, CDR1 DFQATT and CDR2 SNEGSKA (reference sequence). CDR3 sequence (DNA): TGCAGTGCCGATCAAGCGGGGATCCAGCATTTT. Residues: CSADQAGIQHF.

The chain couples TRBV7-3 to TRBJ2-2, with 8 bases that match TRBD2. Trimming removed 5 bases from V and 0 bases from J; junction bases left unmatched: 2. Germline CDR1 is SGHTA and CDR2 is FQGTGA. The CDR3 totals 15 residues. Here the CDR3 reads CASSGSGTNTGELFF. CDR3 bases: TGTGCCAGCAGCGGTAGCGGGACGAACACCGGGGAGCTGTTTTTT.

The chain recombines TRBV21-1 with TRBJ2-7; the DNA was not compared with TRBD2, the D call given in the table. TRBV21-1 is termed a pseudogene. This CDR3 comprises 17 residues. The CDR3 region is CASSKSGDPNSPYEQYF. As DNA, the CDR3 is TGTGCCAGCAGCAAAAGCGGGGACCCAAACTCTCCCTACGAGCAGTACTTC.